Listed here are 24 T cell receptor beta chains from one sample, sequenced in a study of memory CD4+ T cells and cytomegalovirus serostatus. The protocol was immunoSEQ multiplex PCR, while the TCRdb copy is restricted to in-frame clones and leaves out a portion. Among around 50,000 clones listed, about 78% were seen once. Single viable CD3+CD4+CD8-CD45RO+ cells were sorted as the memory CD4+ T cells. The source material was memory CD4+ T cells from blood. These receptors were taken from an adult in good health and CMV-seronegative.

This sequence joins TRBV4-1 and TRBJ1-5; 8 bases fit TRBD1. The ends lost 1 base at V and 5 bases at J; junction bases unmatched: 4. There are 15 residues in the CDR3. Germline lookup yields CDR1 MGHRA and CDR2 YSYEKL. The CDR3, as DNA: TGCGCCAGCAGCCAAGTGGACAGGGAGCATCAGCCCCAGCATTTT. Translation: CASSQVDREHQPQHF.

The V and J genes are TRBV5-1 and TRBJ2-7; 11 bases fit TRBD2. This CDR3 is built from 18 residues. Germline lookup yields CDR1 SGHRS and CDR2 YFSETQ. Losses at the gene ends were 0 bases for V and 5 bases for J; bases not matched to a gene: 13. The CDR3 coding sequence is TGCGCCAGCAGCTTGGGGACTAGCGGGTCGTCCTCCCTCGACGAGCAGTACTTC. It translates to CASSLGTSGSSSLDEQYF.

This chain links TRBV5-5 with TRBJ2-3, with 10 bases lining up with TRBD2. The germline V gene has CDR1 SGHKS and CDR2 YYEKEE (reference sequence). CDR3 length: 16 residues. The trim removed 6 bases at V and 4 bases at J, leaving 11 bases unmatched. In DNA, the CDR3 is TGTGCCAGCACCCCAGAGGCTAGCGGGAGTGCAGATACGCAGTATTTT. It yields the protein CASTPEASGSADTQYF.

J is TRBJ2-7 and V is TRBV4-1, with 11 nucleotides matching TRBD1. V was pared by 0 bases and J by 2 bases, with 9 bases of the junction left unmatched. The CDR3 length is 18 residues. Germline-derived CDR1 and CDR2 are MGHRA and YSYEKL. The CDR3 bases are TGCGCCAGCAGCCAAGACGGTGGACAGGGGGCAGGTCCCTACGAGCAGTACTTC. This sequence encodes CASSQDGGQGAGPYEQYF.

The chain uses TRBV19 and TRBJ1-2; perhaps TRBD1 as D (5 bases). The CDR3 has 14 residues. The germline gives CDR1 LNHDA, CDR2 SQIVND (reference sequence). V lost 4 bases to trimming and J lost 1 base, with 10 bases between them. The CDR3 DNA sequence: TGTGCCAGTAGTAAAGGGACGGTTAACTATGGCTACACCTTC. Protein sequence: CASSKGTVNYGYTF.

V and J are TRBV7-9 and TRBJ2-3; 7 nucleotides match TRBD1. The CDR3 has 15 amino acids. With V trimmed by 3 bases and J by 5 bases, 8 bases remained unmatched. CDR1 is SEHNR, CDR2 FQNEAQ, per germline (reference sequence). CDR3 region: CASSFLRQGKDTQYF. The CDR3 bases are TGTGCCAGCAGCTTCCTGCGACAGGGTAAAGATACGCAGTATTTT.

The chain carries TRBV30 and TRBJ1-5; D is ambiguous. V was pared by 5 bases and J by 0 bases, with 8 bases between. Germline V lookup: CDR1 GTSNPN, CDR2 SVGIG (reference sequence). The CDR3 runs 13 residues. The CDR3 DNA sequence: TGTGCCTGGGCGAGGGATAGCAATCAGCCCCAGCATTTT. Translation: CAWARDSNQPQHF.

This chain uses TRBV18 with TRBJ2-3; D is perhaps TRBD1 or TRBD2 (5 bases each). Germline loops: CDR1 KGHSH, CDR2 LQKENI. The CDR3 covers 15 residues. V dropped 6 bases and J dropped 0 bases, with 13 bases sitting between them. The CDR3 region has the DNA TGTGCCAGCTCTTTAACATGGGGGAGCACAGATACGCAGTATTTT. Translated: CASSLTWGSTDTQYF. Using reference TRBV18 and TRBJ2-3 for the parts outside the CDR3, the full variable domain is NAGVMQNPRHLVRRRGQEARLRCSPMKGHSHVYWYRQLPEEGLKFMVYLQKENIIDESGMPKERFSAEFPKEGPSILRIQQVVRGDSAAYFCASSLTWGSTDTQYFGPGTRLTVL.

This chain joins TRBV28 and TRBJ1-1; D might be TRBD1 (5 bases). This CDR3 has 16 amino acids. Germline V CDR1 and CDR2: MDHEN, SYDVKM. V shed 6 bases and J shed 1 base, with 18 bases lying between them. CDR3 amino acids: CASRGPTGGRNTEAFF. The CDR3 nucleotides read TGTGCCAGCAGGGGCCCGACGGGGGGTCGGAACACTGAAGCTTTCTTT.

This clone was observed a few times. The J gene is TRBJ2-1, the V gene TRBV4-1, with 10 nucleotides matching TRBD2. The trim removed 1 base at V and 6 bases at J, leaving 9 bases unmatched. From germline, CDR1 is MGHRA and CDR2 YSYEKL. The length of the CDR3 is 17 residues. The CDR3 DNA reads TGCGCCAGCAGCCAAGTGAATTTGTTAGCGGGAGGCAATGAGCAGTTCTTC. This translates into CASSQVNLLAGGNEQFF.

By proportion, this clone is medium-sized (0.01 to 0.1%). The J gene is TRBJ1-1, the V gene TRBV7-9; unclear D gene. The CDR3 spans 13 residues. V lost 5 bases to trimming and J lost 4 bases, with 11 bases between them. Looked up from germline, CDR1 is SEHNR and CDR2 is FQNEAQ (reference sequence). CDR3 sequence (DNA): TGTGCCAGCAGCCTCTCGTCTGGCACTGAAGCTTTCTTT. As protein: CASSLSSGTEAFF.

This chain joins TRBV7-9 and TRBJ2-7, with D tentatively TRBD1 or TRBD2 (5 bases each). The V end lost 5 bases, the J end lost 8 bases, and 16 bases lay between the germline ends. This CDR3 has 13 amino acids. Per germline, CDR1 SEHNR and CDR2 FQNEAQ (reference sequence). The CDR3 sequence: CASSPGPAGQQYF. The CDR3, as DNA: TGTGCCAGCAGCCCGGGACCCGCCGGGCAGCAGTACTTC.

The CDR3 region is CASSLVQGARSSYEQYF. Here the CDR3 DNA reads TGTGCCAGCAGCTTAGTCCAGGGGGCCCGAAGCTCCTACGAGCAGTACTTC. This chain connects TRBV11-2 to TRBJ2-7, with 8 bases that match TRBD1. The CDR3 has 17 residues. With V trimmed by 1 base and J by 0 bases, 8 bases remained unmatched. Germline-derived CDR1 and CDR2 are SGHAT and FQNNGV.

J is TRBJ2-1 and V is TRBV5-8, with TRBD1 identical over 8 bases. The CDR3 length is 12 residues. V trimming: 2 bases; J trimming: 9 bases; junction bases outside the gene matches: 1. CDR1 SGHTS and CDR2 YDEGEE come from the germline V gene. The CDR3 loop is CASSFTGGEQFF. The CDR3 coding sequence is TGTGCCAGCAGCTTCACAGGGGGTGAGCAGTTCTTC.

The rearrangement uses TRBV7-3 and TRBJ2-2, with 8 bases fitting TRBD1. CDR1 is SGHTA and CDR2 is FQGTGA in the germline V gene. The CDR3 loop spans 15 amino acids. Trimming at V came to 4 bases and at J to 4 bases, leaving 5 bases not matched to a gene. Written as DNA, the CDR3 is TGTGCCAGCAGCTCGGGACAGGCAGGCACCGGGGAGCTGTTTTTT. Protein sequence: CASSSGQAGTGELFF.

The chain is built from TRBV28 and TRBJ1-1; 8 bases are a match to TRBD1. The V gene end was trimmed by 10 bases and the J gene end by 3 bases; junction bases not matched to a gene: 7. The CDR3 is made up of 13 amino acids. Germline V gene sequence: CDR1 MDHEN, CDR2 SYDVKM. The CDR3 DNA sequence: TGTGCCACCAAAACAGGGGGATACACTGAAGCTTTCTTT. The encoded protein is CATKTGGYTEAFF.

As DNA, the CDR3 is TGTGCCAGCAGGGGAGGGTGGACTAATGAAAAACTGTTTTTT. Translated, it gives CASRGGWTNEKLFF. The chain carries TRBV2 and TRBJ1-4; unclear D gene. Germline V gene data show CDR1 as SNHLY and CDR2 as FYNNEI. The V end was cut by 6 bases, the J end by 2 bases, with 10 bases between. The CDR3 totals 14 residues.

The chain employs TRBV29-1 and TRBJ1-2; the D gene is possibly TRBD1 (5 bases). CDR1 is SQVTM, CDR2 ANQGSEA, per germline. CDR3 length: 12 residues. V dropped 6 bases and J dropped 8 bases, with 16 bases sitting between them. Written as DNA, the CDR3 is TGCAGCGTGGAGTCAGGGACGGGCGGCTACACCTTC. Translated: CSVESGTGGYTF. Full variable domain (rest looked up from reference TRBV29-1 and TRBJ1-2): SAVISQKPSRDICQRGTSLTIQCQVDSQVTMMFWYRQQPGQSLTLIATANQGSEATYESGFVIDKFPISRPNLTFSTLTVSNMSPEDSSIYLCSVESGTGGYTFGSGTRLTVV.

The chain recombines TRBV15 with TRBJ2-7, with TRBD1 matching 7 bases. The CDR3 contains 16 residues. CDR1 is LNHNV and CDR2 is YYDKDF in the germline V gene (reference sequence). Trimming cost V 0 bases and J 3 bases; bases outside gene matches: 8. The CDR3 region is CATSRDPGQLYYEQYF. As DNA, the CDR3 is TGTGCCACCAGCAGAGATCCGGGACAGCTCTACTACGAGCAGTACTTC. The full variable domain, completed using reference TRBV15 and TRBJ2-7, is DAMVIQNPRYQVTQFGKPVTLSCSQTLNHNVMYWYQQKSSQAPKLLFHYYDKDFNNEADTPDNFQSRRPNTSFCFLDIRSPGLGDTAMYLCATSRDPGQLYYEQYFGPGTRLTVT.

This clone was seen a single time. The CDR3 loop is CASSLVAAGQYF. CDR3 sequence (DNA): TGTGCCAGCAGCTTAGTGGCGGCCGGGCAGTACTTC. The rearrangement joins TRBV7-9 to TRBJ2-7; D not resolved. This CDR3 has 12 amino acids. Per germline, CDR1 SEHNR and CDR2 FQNEAQ (reference sequence). V shed 1 base and J shed 9 bases, with 10 bases lying between them.

The V call is TRBV18, the J call TRBJ1-3; no definite D call. CDR3 length: 15 amino acids. V lost 9 bases and J 0 bases, leaving 15 bases between the germline ends. Germline lookup yields CDR1 KGHSH and CDR2 LQKENI. The CDR3 here is CASFAGGNSGNTIYF. The CDR3 DNA reads as TGTGCCAGTTTCGCGGGCGGAAACTCTGGAAACACCATATATTTT.

The chain couples TRBV28 to TRBJ1-2; TRBD1 might be the D (6 bases). Per germline, CDR1 MDHEN and CDR2 SYDVKM. The V end lost 5 bases, the J end lost 1 base, and 23 bases lay between the germline ends. The CDR3 extends over 18 amino acids. The CDR3 spells CASSPWTVLTTDNYGYTF. The DNA of the CDR3 is TGTGCCAGCAGTCCTTGGACAGTCCTGACCACCGATAACTATGGCTACACCTTC.

V and J are TRBV28 and TRBJ2-1; a possible D gene is TRBD1 (6 bases). This CDR3 has 17 amino acids. V gave up 4 bases and J gave up 0 bases, with 16 bases separating them. CDR1 MDHEN and CDR2 SYDVKM come from the germline V gene. The CDR3: CASSSQTGRRSYNEQFF. In DNA, the CDR3 is TGTGCCAGCAGTTCTCAGACAGGTCGTCGCTCCTACAATGAGCAGTTCTTC.

The chain has TRBV10-3 and TRBJ2-7; 12 positions match TRBD2. The CDR3 sequence is 17 residues long. Germline trimming cut 6 bases from V and 2 bases from J; bases unmatched to any gene: 11. CDR1 and CDR2 (germline): ENHRY, SYGVKD. Here the CDR3 reads CAISVGASGRGTYEQYF. The CDR3 nucleotides are TGTGCCATCAGCGTCGGGGCTAGCGGGAGGGGTACCTACGAGCAGTACTTC.